This TCR beta chain was identified in a study of radiation and T cells in renal cell carcinoma. Study as a whole: Nephrectomy followed 15 Gy stereotactic body radiation by 4 weeks. Findings and limits, study-wide: Top tumor clonotypes rose in blood 2 weeks post-radiation, then contracted.

Time point reported: baseline pretreatment blood. Treatment: 15 Gy SBRT to primary tumor, nephrectomy 4 weeks later. The ends were cut back, 1 base at V and 0 bases at J, with 6 bases in the middle. Germline assignment: CDR1 LGHNA and CDR2 YSLEER. The CDR3 spans 14 residues. Produced via immunoSEQ multiplex PCR; TCRdb's table is partial and in-frame only. In the table there are about 150,000 clones, about 88% of which are singletons. Only one count was recorded for this clone. Its antigen is currently unknown. The genes are TRBV4-3 and TRBJ1-2, with D maybe TRBD1 (5 bases). This clonotype originated in a woman aged 65 to 85 with renal cell carcinoma. This material consisted of blood, taken from a patient whose treatment included radiotherapy and nephrectomy. CDR3 nucleotide sequence: TGCGCCAGCAGCCAAGGGGGGACTAACTATGGCTACACCTTC. The encoded protein is CASSQGGTNYGYTF.